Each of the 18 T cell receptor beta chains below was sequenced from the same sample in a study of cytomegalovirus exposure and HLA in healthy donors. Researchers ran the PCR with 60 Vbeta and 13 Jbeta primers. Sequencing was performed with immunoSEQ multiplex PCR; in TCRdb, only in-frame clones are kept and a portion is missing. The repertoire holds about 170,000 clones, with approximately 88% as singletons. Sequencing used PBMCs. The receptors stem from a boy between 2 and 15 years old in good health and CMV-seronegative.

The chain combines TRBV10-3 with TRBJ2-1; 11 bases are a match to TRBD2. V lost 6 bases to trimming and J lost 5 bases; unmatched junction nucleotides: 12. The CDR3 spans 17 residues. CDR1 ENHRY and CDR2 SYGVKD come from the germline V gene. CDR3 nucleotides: TGTGCCATCAGCACCGGGGGGCTAGCGGGAGGCCACAATGAGCAGTTCTTC. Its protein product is CAISTGGLAGGHNEQFF.

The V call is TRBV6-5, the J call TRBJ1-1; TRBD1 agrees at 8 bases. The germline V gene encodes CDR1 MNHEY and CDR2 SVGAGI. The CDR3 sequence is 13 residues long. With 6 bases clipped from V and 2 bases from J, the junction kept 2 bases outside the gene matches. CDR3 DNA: TGTGCCAGCAGCGGACAGGGAAACACTGAAGCTTTCTTT. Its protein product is CASSGQGNTEAFF.

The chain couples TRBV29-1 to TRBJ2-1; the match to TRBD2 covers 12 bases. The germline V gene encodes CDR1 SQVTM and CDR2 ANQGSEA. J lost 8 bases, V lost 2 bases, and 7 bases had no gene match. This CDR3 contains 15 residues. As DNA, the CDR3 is TGCAGCGTTGAATTGACTAGCGGGAGTTCTGATGAGCAGTTCTTC. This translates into CSVELTSGSSDEQFF.

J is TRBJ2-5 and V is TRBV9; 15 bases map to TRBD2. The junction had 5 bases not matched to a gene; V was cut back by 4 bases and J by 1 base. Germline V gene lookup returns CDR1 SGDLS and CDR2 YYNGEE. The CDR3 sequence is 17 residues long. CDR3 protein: CASSPGTSGGFQETQYF. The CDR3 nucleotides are TGTGCCAGCAGCCCCGGGACTAGCGGGGGGTTCCAAGAGACCCAGTACTTC.

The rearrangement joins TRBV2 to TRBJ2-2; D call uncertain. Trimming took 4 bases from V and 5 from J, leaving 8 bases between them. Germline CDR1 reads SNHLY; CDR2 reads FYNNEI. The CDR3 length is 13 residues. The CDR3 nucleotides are TGTGCCAGCAGTGCTCGAGAAACCGGGGAGCTGTTTTTT. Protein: CASSARETGELFF.

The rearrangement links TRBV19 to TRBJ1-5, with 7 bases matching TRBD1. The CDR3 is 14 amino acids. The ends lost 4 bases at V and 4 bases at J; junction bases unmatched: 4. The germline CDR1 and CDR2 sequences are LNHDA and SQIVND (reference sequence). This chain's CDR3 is CASSTRTGNQPQHF. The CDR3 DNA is TGTGCCAGTAGTACCCGGACAGGAAATCAGCCCCAGCATTTT.

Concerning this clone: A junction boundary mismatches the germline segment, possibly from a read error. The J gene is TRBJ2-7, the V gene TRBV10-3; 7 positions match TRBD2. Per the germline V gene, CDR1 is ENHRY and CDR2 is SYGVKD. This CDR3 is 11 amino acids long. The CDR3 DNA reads TGTGCCATAATATTCCGGACTAGGGATTGCTTC. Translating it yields CAIIFRTRDCF.

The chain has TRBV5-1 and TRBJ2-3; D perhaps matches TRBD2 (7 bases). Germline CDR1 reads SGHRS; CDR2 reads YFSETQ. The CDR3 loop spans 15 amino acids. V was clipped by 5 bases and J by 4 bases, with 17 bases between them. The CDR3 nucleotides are TGCGCCAGCAGTCTAGCGGAGGGGGGGGCAGATACGCAGTATTTT. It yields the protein CASSLAEGGADTQYF.

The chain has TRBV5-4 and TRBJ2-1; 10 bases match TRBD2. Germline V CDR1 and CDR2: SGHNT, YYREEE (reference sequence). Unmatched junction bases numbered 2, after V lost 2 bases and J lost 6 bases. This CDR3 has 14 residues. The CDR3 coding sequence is TGTGCCAGCAGCTTAGCGGGAGGGGGCAATGAGCAGTTCTTC. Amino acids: CASSLAGGGNEQFF.

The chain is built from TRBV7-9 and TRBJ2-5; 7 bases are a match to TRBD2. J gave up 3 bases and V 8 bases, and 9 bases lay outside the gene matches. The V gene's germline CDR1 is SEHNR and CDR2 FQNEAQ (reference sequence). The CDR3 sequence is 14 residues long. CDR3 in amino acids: CASDRGGGEETQYF. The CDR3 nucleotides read TGTGCCAGCGACCGCGGGGGAGGTGAAGAGACCCAGTACTTC.

CDR3 nucleotide sequence: TGTGCCAGCATCCTGGGACTAGCGGGGAAAGAGACCCAGTACTTC. This encodes CASILGLAGKETQYF. The V and J genes are TRBV2 and TRBJ2-5, with TRBD2 matching 13 bases. The germline CDR1 and CDR2 sequences are SNHLY and FYNNEI. Germline trimming cut 7 bases from V and 3 bases from J; bases unmatched to any gene: 5. The CDR3 consists of 15 residues.

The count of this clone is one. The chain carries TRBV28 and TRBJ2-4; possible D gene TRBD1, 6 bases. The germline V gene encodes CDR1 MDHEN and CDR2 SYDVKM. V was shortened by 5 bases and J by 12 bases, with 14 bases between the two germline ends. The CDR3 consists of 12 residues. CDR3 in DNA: TGTGCCAGCAGTATGGGGACATCCACTCAGTACTTC. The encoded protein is CASSMGTSTQYF.

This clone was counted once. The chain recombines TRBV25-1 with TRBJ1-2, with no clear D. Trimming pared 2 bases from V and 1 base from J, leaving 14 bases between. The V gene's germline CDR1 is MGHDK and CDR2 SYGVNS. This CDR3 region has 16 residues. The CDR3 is CASSETTAGLNYGYTF. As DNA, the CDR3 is TGTGCCAGCAGTGAAACAACAGCCGGACTTAACTATGGCTACACCTTC.

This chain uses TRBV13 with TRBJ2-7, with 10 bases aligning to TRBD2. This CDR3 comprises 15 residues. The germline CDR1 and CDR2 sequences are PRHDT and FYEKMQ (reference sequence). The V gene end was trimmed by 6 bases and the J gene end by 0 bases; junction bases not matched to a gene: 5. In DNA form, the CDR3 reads TGTGCCAGCAGTCACGAGCGGGAGGGCTCCTACGAGCAGTACTTC. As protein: CASSHEREGSYEQYF.

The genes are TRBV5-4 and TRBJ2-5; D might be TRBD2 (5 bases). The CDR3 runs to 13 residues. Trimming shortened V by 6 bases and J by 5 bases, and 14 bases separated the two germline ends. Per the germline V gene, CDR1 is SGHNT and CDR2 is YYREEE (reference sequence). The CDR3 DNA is TGTGCCAGCATGGCGGGCGAGGAGGAGACCCAGTACTTC. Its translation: CASMAGEEETQYF. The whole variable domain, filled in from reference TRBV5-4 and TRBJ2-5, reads ETGVTQSPTHLIKTRGQQVTLRCSSQSGHNTVSWYQQALGQGPQFIFQYYREEENGRGNFPPRFSGLQFPNYSSELNVNALELDDSALYLCASMAGEEETQYFGPGTRLLVL.

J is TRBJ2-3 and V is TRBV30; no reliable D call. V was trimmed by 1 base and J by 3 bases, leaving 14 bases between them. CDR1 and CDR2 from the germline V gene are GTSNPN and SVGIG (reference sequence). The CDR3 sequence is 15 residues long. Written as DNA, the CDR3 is TGTGCCTGGAGTGCGGGTCGAGGTTGGACAGATACGCAGTATTTT. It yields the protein CAWSAGRGWTDTQYF.

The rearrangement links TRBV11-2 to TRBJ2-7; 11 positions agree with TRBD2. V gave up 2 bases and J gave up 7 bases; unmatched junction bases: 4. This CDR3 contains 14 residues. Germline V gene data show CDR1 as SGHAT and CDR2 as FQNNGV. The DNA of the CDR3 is TGTGCCAGCAGCTTACGATCTAGCGGGGGGGAGCAGTACGTC. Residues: CASSLRSSGGEQYV.

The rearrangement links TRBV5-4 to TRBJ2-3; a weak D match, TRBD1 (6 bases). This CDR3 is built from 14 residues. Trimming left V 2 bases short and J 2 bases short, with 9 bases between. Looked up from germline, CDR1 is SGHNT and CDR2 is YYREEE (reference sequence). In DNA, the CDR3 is TGTGCCAGCAGCTTACAGGGATCCACAGATACGCAGTATTTT. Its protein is CASSLQGSTDTQYF.